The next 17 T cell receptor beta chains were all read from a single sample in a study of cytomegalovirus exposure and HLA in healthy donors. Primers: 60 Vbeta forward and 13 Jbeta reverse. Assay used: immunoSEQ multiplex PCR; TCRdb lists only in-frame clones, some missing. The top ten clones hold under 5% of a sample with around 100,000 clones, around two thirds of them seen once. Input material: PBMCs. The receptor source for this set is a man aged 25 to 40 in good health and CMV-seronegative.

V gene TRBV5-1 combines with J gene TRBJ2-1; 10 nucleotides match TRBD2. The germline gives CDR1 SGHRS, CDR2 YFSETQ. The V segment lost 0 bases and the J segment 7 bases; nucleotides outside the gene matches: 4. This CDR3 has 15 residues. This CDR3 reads CASSLAAGGLNEQFF. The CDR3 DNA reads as TGCGCCAGCAGCTTGGCAGCGGGGGGGTTAAATGAGCAGTTCTTC. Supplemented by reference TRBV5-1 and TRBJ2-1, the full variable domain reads KAGVTQTPRYLIKTRGQQVTLSCSPISGHRSVSWYQQTPGQGLQFLFEYFSETQRNKGNFPGRFSGRQFSNSRSEMNVSTLELGDSALYLCASSLAAGGLNEQFFGPGTRLTVL.

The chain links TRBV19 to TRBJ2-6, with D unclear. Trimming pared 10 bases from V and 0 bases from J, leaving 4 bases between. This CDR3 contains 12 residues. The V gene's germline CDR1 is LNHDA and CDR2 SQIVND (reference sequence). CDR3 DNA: TGTGCCACTAACTCTGGGGCCAACGTCCTGACTTTC. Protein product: CATNSGANVLTF.

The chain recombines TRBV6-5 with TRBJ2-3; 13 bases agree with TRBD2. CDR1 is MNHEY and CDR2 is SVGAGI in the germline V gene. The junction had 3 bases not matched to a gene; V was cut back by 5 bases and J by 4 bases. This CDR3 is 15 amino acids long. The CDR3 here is CASSRTSGSSDTQYF. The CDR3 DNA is TGTGCCAGCAGTCGGACTAGCGGGAGTTCAGATACGCAGTATTTT.

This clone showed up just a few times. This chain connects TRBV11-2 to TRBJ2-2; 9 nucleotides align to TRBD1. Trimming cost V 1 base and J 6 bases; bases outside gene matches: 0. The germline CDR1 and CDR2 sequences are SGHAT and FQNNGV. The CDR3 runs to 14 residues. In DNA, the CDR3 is TGTGCCAGCAGCTTAGGGACAGGGGCCGGGGAGCTGTTTTTT. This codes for CASSLGTGAGELFF.

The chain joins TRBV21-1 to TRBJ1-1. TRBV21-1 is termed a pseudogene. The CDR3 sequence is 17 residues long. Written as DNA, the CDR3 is TGTGCCAGCAGCAAAGGGTCCGGGGTTTTCCTGAACACTGAAGCTTTCTTT. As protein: CASSKGSGVFLNTEAFF.

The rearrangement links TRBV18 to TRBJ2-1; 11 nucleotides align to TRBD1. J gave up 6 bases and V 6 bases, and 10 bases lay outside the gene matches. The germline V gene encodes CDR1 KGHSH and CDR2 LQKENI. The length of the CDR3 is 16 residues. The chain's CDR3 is CASSTTGTGGSNEQFF. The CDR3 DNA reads TGTGCCAGCTCTACTACCGGGACAGGGGGGTCCAATGAGCAGTTCTTC.

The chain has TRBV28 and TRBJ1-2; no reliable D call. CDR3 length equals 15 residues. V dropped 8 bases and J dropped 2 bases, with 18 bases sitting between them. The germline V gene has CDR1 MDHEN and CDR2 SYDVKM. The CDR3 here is CASFGGSLGNYGYTF. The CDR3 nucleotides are TGTGCCAGCTTCGGAGGAAGTTTGGGAAACTATGGCTACACCTTC.

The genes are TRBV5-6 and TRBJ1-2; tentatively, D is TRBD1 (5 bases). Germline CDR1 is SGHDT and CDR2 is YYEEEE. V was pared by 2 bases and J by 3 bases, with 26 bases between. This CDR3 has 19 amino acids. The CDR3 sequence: CASSFEATDRQPLDYGYTF. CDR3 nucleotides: TGTGCCAGCAGCTTCGAAGCAACCGATCGACAGCCTCTCGACTATGGCTACACCTTC.

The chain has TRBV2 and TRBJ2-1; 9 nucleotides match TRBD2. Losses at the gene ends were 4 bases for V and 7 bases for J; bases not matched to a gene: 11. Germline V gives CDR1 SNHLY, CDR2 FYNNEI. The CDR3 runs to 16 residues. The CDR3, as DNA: TGTGCCAGCAGTGTTAGACGAACTAGCGGGTCGAATGAGCAGTTCTTC. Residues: CASSVRRTSGSNEQFF.

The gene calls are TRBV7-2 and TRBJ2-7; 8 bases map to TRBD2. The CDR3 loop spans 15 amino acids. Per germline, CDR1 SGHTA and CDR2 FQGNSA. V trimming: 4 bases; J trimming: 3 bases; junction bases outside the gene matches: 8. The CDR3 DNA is TGTGCCAGCAGCTCTTCGGGGGGGGCCCGCTACGAGCAGTACTTC. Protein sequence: CASSSSGGARYEQYF.

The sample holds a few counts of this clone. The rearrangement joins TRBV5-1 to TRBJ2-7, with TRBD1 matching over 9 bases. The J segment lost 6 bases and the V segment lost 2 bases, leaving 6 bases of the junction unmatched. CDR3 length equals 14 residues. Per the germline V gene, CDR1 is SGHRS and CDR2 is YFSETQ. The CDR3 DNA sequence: TGCGCCAGCAGCTTACAGGGGGCGAGTGGCGAGCAGTACTTC. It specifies CASSLQGASGEQYF.

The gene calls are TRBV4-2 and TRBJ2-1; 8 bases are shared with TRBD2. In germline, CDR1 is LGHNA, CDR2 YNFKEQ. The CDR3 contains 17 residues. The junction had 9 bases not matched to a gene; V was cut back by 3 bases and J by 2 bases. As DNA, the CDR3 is TGTGCCAGCAGCCAGAAGAGCGGGGGAGGCACCTACAATGAGCAGTTCTTC. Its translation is CASSQKSGGGTYNEQFF.

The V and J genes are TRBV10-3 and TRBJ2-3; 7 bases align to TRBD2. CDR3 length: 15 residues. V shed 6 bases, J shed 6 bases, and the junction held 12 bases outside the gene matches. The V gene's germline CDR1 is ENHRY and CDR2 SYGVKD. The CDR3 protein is CAIRGGMLGSDTQYF. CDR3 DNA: TGTGCCATCAGGGGGGGGATGCTAGGATCCGATACGCAGTATTTT.

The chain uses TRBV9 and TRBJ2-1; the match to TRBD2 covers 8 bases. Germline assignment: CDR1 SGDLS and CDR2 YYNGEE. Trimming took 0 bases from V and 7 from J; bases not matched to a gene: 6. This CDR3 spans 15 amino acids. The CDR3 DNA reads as TGTGCCAGCAGCGTAGACCCGGGAGGGCTAAATGAGCAGTTCTTC. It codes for CASSVDPGGLNEQFF.

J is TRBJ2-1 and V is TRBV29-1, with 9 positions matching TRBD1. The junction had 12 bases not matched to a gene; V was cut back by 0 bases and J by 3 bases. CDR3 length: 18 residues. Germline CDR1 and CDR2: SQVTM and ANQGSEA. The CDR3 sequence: CSVEDLHKGQGIYNEQFF. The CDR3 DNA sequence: TGCAGCGTTGAAGATTTGCATAAGGGACAGGGCATCTACAATGAGCAGTTCTTC.

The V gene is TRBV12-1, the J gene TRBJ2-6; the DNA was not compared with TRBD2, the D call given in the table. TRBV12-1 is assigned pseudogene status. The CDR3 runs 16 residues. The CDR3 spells CASSSAGCSGANVLTF. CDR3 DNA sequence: TGTGCCAGCAGCTCCGCGGGGTGCTCTGGGGCCAACGTCCTGACTTTC.

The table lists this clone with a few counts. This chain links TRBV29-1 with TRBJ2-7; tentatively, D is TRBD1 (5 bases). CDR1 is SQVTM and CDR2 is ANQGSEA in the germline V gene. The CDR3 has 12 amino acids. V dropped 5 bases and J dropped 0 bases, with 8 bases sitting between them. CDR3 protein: CSVYRSSYEQYF. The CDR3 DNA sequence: TGCAGCGTTTACAGGAGCTCCTACGAGCAGTACTTC.